Sequencing of this T cell receptor beta chain was carried out in a study of blood T cells in healthy people across ages. A second PCR, run for roughly 7 to 12 cycles, used a sample-barcoded 5' primer plus a J-beta primer mix. A tag from a template-switch adaptor with 12 random nucleotides marked each cDNA molecule. One entry per CDR3 protein, called by TCRdb with MiXCR from the 5' RACE reads. The table has more than 1,000,000 distinct CDR3 sequences, approximately 25% seen once. The same data also went into a second study, on T cells of mothers and their children.

The receptor was derived from a girl aged 2-10 years in good health. The sequencing sample was made of blood.

Here the CDR3 reads CASALQGVEETQYF. The CDR3 DNA reads as TGTGCCAGCGCCTTACAGGGGGTTGAAGAGACCCAGTACTTC. The V gene is TRBV27, the J gene TRBJ2-5, with 8 bases aligning to TRBD1. Germline CDR1 MNHEY, CDR2 SMNVEV (reference sequence). This CDR3 has 14 residues. V gave up 8 bases and J gave up 3 bases; unmatched junction bases: 8.